The 20 T cell receptor beta chains given below trace back to one sample, sequenced in a study of cytomegalovirus exposure and HLA in healthy donors. Data came from immunoSEQ multiplex PCR; TCRdb stores just in-frame clones and leaves some out. The table lists 200,000 to 250,000 clones, roughly 80% of them singletons. Sequenced input: PBMCs. The receptors derive from a woman aged 18-29 years in good health and CMV-seronegative.

The chain combines TRBV12-5 with TRBJ1-1, with a weak D call TRBD1 (5 bases). The V end was cut by 6 bases, the J end by 5 bases, with 16 bases between. Germline V gene lookup returns CDR1 LGHNT and CDR2 FRNRAP. The CDR3 loop spans 14 amino acids. The CDR3 protein is CASGRGPLGTEAFF. The CDR3 region has the DNA TGTGCTAGTGGCCGGGGACCCCTGGGGACTGAAGCTTTCTTT.

This clone was counted between two and nine times. The V gene is TRBV7-2, the J gene TRBJ2-2, with 8 nucleotides matching TRBD1. The germline gives CDR1 SGHTA, CDR2 FQGNSA. V shed 0 bases, J shed 5 bases, and the junction held 2 bases outside the gene matches. This CDR3 is 15 amino acids long. CDR3 bases: TGTGCCAGCAGCTTAGCAGGACAGGGAACCGGGGAGCTGTTTTTT. Translating it yields CASSLAGQGTGELFF.

V and J are TRBV5-4 and TRBJ1-2, with TRBD1 matching over 11 bases. J was trimmed by 6 bases and V by 4 bases; bases with no gene match: 5. The CDR3 is 14 amino acids. CDR1 SGHNT and CDR2 YYREEE come from the germline V gene (reference sequence). The CDR3 DNA reads as TGTGCCAGCAGCGGGACAGGGGGGGGCGATGGCTACACCTTC. Translated: CASSGTGGGDGYTF.

The rearrangement links TRBV13 to TRBJ2-1; 9 nucleotides line up with TRBD2. This CDR3 is built from 19 residues. V trimming: 4 bases; J trimming: 0 bases; junction bases outside the gene matches: 13. CDR1 PRHDT and CDR2 FYEKMQ come from the germline V gene (reference sequence). DNA for the CDR3: TGTGCCAGCAGCTCGCTAGCCTCAATACTAGCGGGCTCCTACAATGAGCAGTTCTTC. Translated: CASSSLASILAGSYNEQFF.

In nucleotides, the CDR3 is TGTGCCTGGAGTGTAATAAAGGCCTACGATACCCAGTACTTC. It encodes CAWSVIKAYDTQYF. The V gene is TRBV30, the J gene TRBJ2-5; no firm D call. This CDR3 comprises 14 residues. Germline CDR1 GTSNPN, CDR2 SVGIG (reference sequence). V shed 0 bases and J shed 8 bases, with 16 bases lying between them.

This sequence joins TRBV2 and TRBJ1-6; D is possibly TRBD1 (6 bases). The ends were cut back, 1 base at V and 14 bases at J, with 9 bases in the middle. CDR3 size: 12 residues. Germline loops: CDR1 SNHLY, CDR2 FYNNEI. The DNA for the CDR3 is TGTGCCAGCAGTGAAGAGGGGGGGACCCTCCACTTT. Residues: CASSEEGGTLHF.

CDR3: CASSLGTGGAGANVLTF. The CDR3 nucleotides are TGTGCCAGCAGCTTAGGGACAGGGGGCGCTGGGGCCAACGTCCTGACTTTC. The chain joins TRBV7-9 to TRBJ2-6; 11 bases align to TRBD1. From germline, CDR1 is SEHNR and CDR2 FQNEAQ (reference sequence). This CDR3 is built from 17 residues. V shed 1 base, J shed 2 bases, and the junction held 1 base outside the gene matches.

The chain uses TRBV9 and TRBJ2-1; 8 bases are shared with TRBD2. J gave up 6 bases and V 2 bases, and 7 bases lay outside the gene matches. The germline V gene has CDR1 SGDLS and CDR2 YYNGEE. This CDR3 comprises 15 residues. The DNA of the CDR3 is TGTGCCAGCAGCGTGAGCGGGAGTTTCGGCAATGAGCAGTTCTTC. Translation gives CASSVSGSFGNEQFF.

The chain has TRBV5-1 and TRBJ2-7; D is perhaps TRBD2 (6 bases). Germline lookup yields CDR1 SGHRS and CDR2 YFSETQ. The CDR3 spans 11 residues. The V gene lost 4 bases and the J gene lost 5 bases, with 7 bases spanning the gap. CDR3 region: CASSGGDEQYF. Here the CDR3 DNA reads TGCGCCAGCAGCGGCGGGGACGAGCAGTACTTC.

In nucleotides, the CDR3 is TGTGCCAGCTCACCACCATCGGGGGGCCATACCTACGAGCAGTACTTC. Its protein product is CASSPPSGGHTYEQYF. The chain is built from TRBV18 and TRBJ2-7, with a possible D match to TRBD2 (7 bases). V lost 0 bases and J 2 bases, leaving 14 bases between the germline ends. CDR3 length: 16 residues. Germline V gene sequence: CDR1 KGHSH, CDR2 LQKENI.

This clone was counted between two and nine times. The V call is TRBV19, the J call TRBJ2-7; 11 bases agree with TRBD2. Germline CDR1 reads LNHDA; CDR2 reads SQIVND (reference sequence). V lost 3 bases, J lost 0 bases, and 7 bases stayed unmatched. The CDR3 covers 17 residues. CDR3: CASSIARGLADSYEQYF. The CDR3 coding sequence is TGTGCCAGTAGTATTGCCCGGGGACTAGCGGACTCCTACGAGCAGTACTTC.

The gene calls are TRBV28 and TRBJ2-7, with 8 positions matching TRBD1. Germline-derived CDR1 and CDR2 are MDHEN and SYDVKM. This CDR3 spans 15 amino acids. The trim removed 6 bases at V and 0 bases at J, leaving 7 bases unmatched. CDR3 in DNA: TGTGCCAGCAGACAGACAGGGGAATTCTCCTACGAGCAGTACTTC. Its protein product is CASRQTGEFSYEQYF.

The chain carries TRBV9 and TRBJ2-1, with D unresolved. This CDR3 comprises 12 residues. Germline V gene lookup returns CDR1 SGDLS and CDR2 YYNGEE. Deletions cut 0 bases from V and 8 bases from J, with 6 bases between. Here the CDR3 reads CASSVEGYEQFF. The CDR3 DNA reads as TGTGCCAGCAGCGTAGAGGGTTATGAGCAGTTCTTC.

This chain connects TRBV27 to TRBJ2-7; no firm D call. The V end was cut by 0 bases, the J end by 0 bases, with 9 bases between. The V gene's germline CDR1 is MNHEY and CDR2 SMNVEV (reference sequence). The CDR3 is 15 residues long. Here the CDR3 DNA reads TGTGCCAGCAGTTTATCACCCGCGGTCTCCTACGAGCAGTACTTC. Encoded protein: CASSLSPAVSYEQYF.

V gene TRBV6-5 combines with J gene TRBJ1-2; D perhaps matches TRBD1 (5 bases). V shed 6 bases and J shed 5 bases, with 19 bases lying between them. The CDR3 runs 15 residues. The germline CDR1 and CDR2 sequences are MNHEY and SVGAGI. The CDR3 is CASSRKPGKTYGYTF. For the CDR3, the DNA is TGTGCCAGCAGCCGCAAGCCAGGGAAAACTTATGGCTACACCTTC.

This clone was found a few times. The chain employs TRBV14 and TRBJ1-5; 7 bases agree with TRBD1. Germline V gene sequence: CDR1 SGHDN, CDR2 FVKESK. The CDR3 length is 12 residues. Trimming took 8 bases from V and 7 from J; bases not matched to a gene: 5. The CDR3 DNA reads as TGTGCCAGCGCTAAGGGGGCCCAGCCCCAGCATTTT. This translates into CASAKGAQPQHF.

The J gene is TRBJ1-5, the V gene TRBV11-2; no clear D. V lost 1 base to trimming and J lost 4 bases, with 11 bases between them. The CDR3 runs to 15 residues. The V gene's germline CDR1 is SGHAT and CDR2 FQNNGV. CDR3 nucleotide sequence: TGTGCCAGCAGCTTAGGTCCAGGCCCTAATCAGCCCCAGCATTTT. It is translated as CASSLGPGPNQPQHF.

V usage is TRBV5-1 and J usage is TRBJ1-1; TRBD1 matches 9 bases. Germline CDR1 reads SGHRS; CDR2 reads YFSETQ. V shed 1 base, J shed 1 base, and the junction held 2 bases outside the gene matches. The CDR3 runs 15 residues. In nucleotides, the CDR3 is TGCGCCAGCAGCTTGCAGGGACAGGGGAACACTGAAGCTTTCTTT. Translated, it gives CASSLQGQGNTEAFF.

The chain couples TRBV30 to TRBJ2-3; 9 positions match TRBD1. V was clipped by 5 bases and J by 3 bases; unmatched bases: 6. CDR1 is GTSNPN, CDR2 SVGIG, per germline (reference sequence). The CDR3 sequence is 14 residues long. CDR3 loop: CAWAGTGWTDTQYF. The CDR3 region has the DNA TGTGCCTGGGCGGGGACAGGGTGGACAGATACGCAGTATTTT.

This clone has a single count. The genes are TRBV27 and TRBJ2-7, with 10 bases lining up with TRBD2. The germline gives CDR1 MNHEY, CDR2 SMNVEV (reference sequence). J was trimmed by 1 base and V by 6 bases; bases with no gene match: 6. This CDR3 has 15 residues. This CDR3 is CASSIGLAESYEQYF. The CDR3 region has the DNA TGTGCCAGCAGCATAGGACTAGCGGAATCCTACGAGCAGTACTTC.